Included here is one TCR beta chain sequence, with context. The target antigen is unknown. The data originate from a study of blood T cell dynamics during melanoma immunotherapy. Whole-study findings and limits: cfDNA rearrangement score rose from T0 to W3 with disease control.

Noted time point: week 3, after first cycle of checkpoint inhibitor. Patients had no prior systemic cancer treatment, immunosuppressants or other active cancers. Profiling relied on immunoSEQ multiplex PCR, and the TCRdb table lists in-frame clones only, not all of them. The sample lists about 1,000 clones; nearly 90% were seen once. Specimen: cell-free DNA from blood, collected from a patient treated with checkpoint blockade. The clonotype originates from a human donor with melanoma.

The CDR3 nucleotides read TGTGCCAGCAGTCCAATTAGCGGGAGTCAAGAGACCCAGTACTTC. Translated: CASSPISGSQETQYF. The chain uses TRBV28 and TRBJ2-5; 9 positions match TRBD2. The CDR3 is made up of 15 amino acids. J was trimmed by 2 bases and V by 5 bases; bases with no gene match: 6. Germline V lookup: CDR1 MDHEN, CDR2 SYDVKM.